A selection of T cell receptor beta chains follows, all from one sample in a study of blood T cell repertoires in COVID-19. This table comes from immunoSEQ multiplex PCR, and its TCRdb copy is limited to in-frame clones, with some not included. Counted here are about 200,000 clones, approximately 90% occurring once; the ten biggest clones make up 2% to 2.5%. Sample: PBMCs or T cells enriched from blood (not recorded which). Every receptor here comes from a woman in her twenties or thirties who had recovered from COVID-19. Both conserved end residues are part of each CDR3. The order of the fields is J gene, clone size, D gene, V gene, CDR3 DNA, CDR3 protein. D genes are given only for firm matches. Some rows have no size entry. The others give once, few or many, or a class for an expanded clone.

>TRBJ2-3|.|.|TRBV7-2
TGTGCCAGCAGCTTAGCAGCCCAGCGGGTAGATACGCAGTATTTT
CASSLAAQRVDTQYF
>TRBJ1-1|few|.|TRBV7-6
TGTGCCAGCAGCTTAGAGCTGGGCACAAACACTGAAGCTTTCTTT
CASSLELGTNTEAFF
>TRBJ2-1|.|TRBD2|TRBV27
TGTGCCAGCAGTTTCCTAGCGGGAAACTCCTACAATGAGCAGTTCTTC
CASSFLAGNSYNEQFF
>TRBJ1-1|.|.|TRBV16
TGTGCCAGCAGCCGTCAGGGGTCCACTGAAGCTTTCTTT
CASSRQGSTEAFF
>TRBJ2-1|.|TRBD2|TRBV5-4
TGTGCCAGCAGCTTGGAACTAGCGGGAGTCAGCAATGAGCAGTTCTTC
CASSLELAGVSNEQFF
>TRBJ1-2|.|TRBD1|TRBV2
TGTGCCAGCAGTAGGACAGGGTTTGGCTACACCTTC
CASSRTGFGYTF
>TRBJ1-4|.|TRBD1|TRBV6-5
TGTGCCAGCAGCCCGGGACAGGGGCGGGAAAAACTGTTTTTT
CASSPGQGREKLFF
>TRBJ2-3|.|.|TRBV30
TGTGCCTGGAGCGAAAGGGGGGAGGGGGGAGATACGCAGTATTTT
CAWSERGEGGDTQYF
>TRBJ1-1|.|TRBD1|TRBV5-1
TGCGCCAGCAGGTTGGGTCATGCAAGACAGGGGACTGAAGCTTTCTTT
CASRLGHARQGTEAFF
>TRBJ1-4|.|.|TRBV4-3
TGCGCCAGCAGCCAAGACAGGGTGGGTGAGGAAAAACTGTTTTTT
CASSQDRVGEEKLFF
>TRBJ1-1|.|.|TRBV27
TGTGCCAGCAGTTTATGGGCGACAGACACTGAAGCTTTCTTT
CASSLWATDTEAFF
>TRBJ2-1|.|.|TRBV27
TGTGCCAGCAGTCCCCGACTGGCCGTACCCTACAATGAGCAGTTCTTC
CASSPRLAVPYNEQFF
>TRBJ2-4|.|TRBD1|TRBV11-2
TGTGCCAGCAGCCCCCGGACAGGGGGTTCAAAAAACATTCAGTACTTC
CASSPRTGGSKNIQYF
>TRBJ2-3|once|.|TRBV21-1
TGTGCCAGCAGCAACTCAGGGTCCGGAGATACGCAGTATTTT
CASSNSGSGDTQYF
>TRBJ1-2|.|.|TRBV28
TGTGCCAGCAGTCCCTACAGGGAGACTAACTATGGCTACACCTTC
CASSPYRETNYGYTF
>TRBJ1-4|.|TRBD1|TRBV4-1
TGCGCCAGCAGCCAAAGGGGTGACGGGCAGGGGGCGAATGAAAAACTGTTTTTT
CASSQRGDGQGANEKLFF
>TRBJ2-2|.|TRBD2|TRBV10-1
TGCGCCAGCAACCCGGATGGCGGGGGTCGGAACACCGGGGAGCTGTTTTTT
CASNPDGGGRNTGELFF
>TRBJ1-4|.|TRBD1|TRBV7-9
TGTGCCAGCAGCTTACAGGGGGCTCTGGAAAAACTGTTTTTT
CASSLQGALEKLFF
>TRBJ1-1|.|TRBD1|TRBV6-5
TGTGCCAGCAGCCGCGACAGGGGGCGCAGGGGCGAAGCTTTCTTT
CASSRDRGRRGEAFF
>TRBJ2-1|.|TRBD1|TRBV3-1/TRBV3-2
TGTGCCAGCAGCCAGACGGACAGGGACCGGTACAATGAGCAGTTCTTC
CASSQTDRDRYNEQFF
>TRBJ2-5|many|TRBD1|TRBV7-9
TGTGCCAGCAGCGGAGGCAGTGGGACAGGGAGGGGAGAGACCCAGTACTTC
CASSGGSGTGRGETQYF
>TRBJ2-7|few|TRBD1|TRBV7-9
TGTGCCAGCAGCGGGACAGGGAATTACGAGCAGTACTTC
CASSGTGNYEQYF
>TRBJ1-6|few|.|TRBV7-2
TGTGCCAGCATCTCTACAGGGACGAGCTCCTATAATTCACCCCTCCACTTT
CASISTGTSSYNSPLHF
>TRBJ1-4|.|.|TRBV18
TGTGCCAGCTCACCAGGTCAGATCCCAGAAAAACTGTTTTTT
CASSPGQIPEKLFF
>TRBJ1-2|.|.|TRBV20-1
TGCAGTGCTAGAGCCCTCGATGGCTACACCTTC
CSARALDGYTF
>TRBJ2-2|.|.|TRBV7-2
TGTGCCAGCAGCCATAGGAGGAACGGGGAGCTGTTTTTT
CASSHRRNGELFF
>TRBJ1-1|.|.|TRBV7-9
TGTGCCAGCAGCTTAGCGGGGCAGGGGAGGAACACTGAAGCTTTCTTT
CASSLAGQGRNTEAFF
>TRBJ1-2|.|TRBD1|TRBV5-1
TGCGCCAGCAGCTTCCGGGACAGGGAGGGCTACACCTTC
CASSFRDREGYTF
>TRBJ2-4|.|.|TRBV28
TGTGCCAGCAGTTCACTAGCCAAAAACATTCAGTACTTC
CASSSLAKNIQYF
>TRBJ2-6|.|TRBD2|TRBV19
TGTGCCAGTAGTCTGGTGGGCGGGGGTACTGAGGGGGCCAACGTCCTGACTTTC
CASSLVGGGTEGANVLTF
>TRBJ2-3|.|.|TRBV2
TGTGCCAGCATGAATGAACAGGGATCGAATACGCAGTATTTT
CASMNEQGSNTQYF
>TRBJ1-4|.|.|TRBV27
TGTGCCAGCAAACGCGGAAATGAAAAACTGTTTTTT
CASKRGNEKLFF
>TRBJ2-5|.|.|TRBV19
TGTGCCACTAGGGCAGGCTCAAGCCAAGAGACCCAGTACTTC
CATRAGSSQETQYF
>TRBJ2-7|.|TRBD1|TRBV9
TGTGCCAGCAGCCTCTCCGTGGGGGTTGGGACAGGGGTGGACGAGCAGTACTTC
CASSLSVGVGTGVDEQYF
>TRBJ2-7|.|.|TRBV6-6
TGTGCCAGCAAGCGGGTTTTCAACGAGCAGTACTTC
CASKRVFNEQYF
>TRBJ2-6|.|TRBD1|TRBV5-5
TGTGCCAGCAGAAGGACAGGGGGCAACTCTGGGGCCAACGTCCTGACTTTC
CASRRTGGNSGANVLTF
>TRBJ2-3|.|.|TRBV20-1
TGCAGTCTACGGACGGGGGATACGCAGTATTTT
CSLRTGDTQYF
>TRBJ2-1|few|TRBD2|TRBV5-1
TGCGCCAGCAGCTTGATCCCGACTAGCGGGAATGAGCAGTTCTTC
CASSLIPTSGNEQFF
>TRBJ2-3|.|.|TRBV24-1
TGTGCCACCAGCGGGTTAACAGATACGCAGTATTTT
CATSGLTDTQYF
>TRBJ1-2|.|.|TRBV7-2
TGTGCCAGCAGCTCCCACCCTGCTGGAGCGAACTATGGCTACACCTTC
CASSSHPAGANYGYTF
>TRBJ2-2|once|TRBD1|TRBV6-4
TGTGCCAGCAGCCCGGGACAGGGTGGCGGGGAGCTGTTTTTT
CASSPGQGGGELFF
>TRBJ1-5|once|TRBD1|TRBV6-5
TGTGCCAGCAGTTCTGGACAGGTCGGCAATCAGCCCCAGCATTTT
CASSSGQVGNQPQHF